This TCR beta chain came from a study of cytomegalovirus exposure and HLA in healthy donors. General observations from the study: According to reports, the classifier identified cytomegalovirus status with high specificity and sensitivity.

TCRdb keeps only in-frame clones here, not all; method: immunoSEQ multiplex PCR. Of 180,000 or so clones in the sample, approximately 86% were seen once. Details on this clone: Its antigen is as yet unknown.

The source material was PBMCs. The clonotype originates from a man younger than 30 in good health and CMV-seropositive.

The CDR3 DNA reads as TGTGCCATAGAGGGCACTGAAGCTTTCTTT. This translates into CAIEGTEAFF. This chain links TRBV7-9 with TRBJ1-1; D is undetermined. The CDR3 extends over 10 amino acids. Between the trimmed V and J ends, which lost 10 bases and 4 bases, there was a span of 7 bases. Germline lookup yields CDR1 SEHNR and CDR2 FQNEAQ (reference sequence).